The sequence of this T cell receptor beta chain was determined in a study of blood T cell repertoires in COVID-19. Study-level background: The analysed material was cDNA or gDNA that came from T cells, B-cell-depleted T cells, or PBMCs.

Between the trimmed V and J ends, which lost 3 bases and 4 bases, there was a span of 13 bases. Germline V lookup: CDR1 DFQATT, CDR2 SNEGSKA (reference sequence). The CDR3 has 14 residues. Original processing methods: Estimation of nucleated cell counts was performed using reference gene primer amplification. Assay: immunoSEQ multiplex PCR; the TCRdb copy retains only in-frame clones and omits some. V, J and clone size are taken as reported in that table, and D and trimming were inferred from the DNA itself. The sample has about 180,000 clones, roughly 83% seen once. Allocation to cohorts depended on clinical history reported by the participants. Cohort 3 recovery required two negative PCRs, clearance, or symptom resolution.

The clonotype comes from a woman aged 30 to 39 who had recovered from COVID-19. The rearrangement uses TRBV20-1 and TRBJ1-5; TRBD1 might be the D (5 bases). Sequenced sample: PBMCs or T cells enriched from blood (not recorded which). DNA for the CDR3: TGCAGTGCTAGTCATAGGGGCTTTAATCAGCCCCAGCATTTT. Amino acid sequence: CSASHRGFNQPQHF.